The 8 T cell receptor beta chains reported below all come from one sample, sequenced in a study of radiation and T cells in renal cell carcinoma. Time point specified: baseline pretreatment blood. Treatment denoted: 15 Gy SBRT to primary tumor, nephrectomy 4 weeks later. Using immunoSEQ multiplex PCR, the repertoire was profiled, and TCRdb retains in-frame clones only, with some absent. The sample contains 110,000 to 150,000 clones, roughly 84% of which appear only once. The material sequenced was blood, taken from a patient whose treatment included radiotherapy and nephrectomy. The receptor set was obtained from a woman aged 45 to 65 with renal cell carcinoma.

The chain couples TRBV9 to TRBJ1-2; D gene uncertain. The length of the CDR3 is 15 residues. The V gene lost 0 bases and the J gene lost 8 bases, with 17 bases spanning the gap. Germline V lookup: CDR1 SGDLS, CDR2 YYNGEE. CDR3 residues: CASSVETDPVGGYTF. The DNA for the CDR3 is TGTGCCAGCAGCGTAGAAACCGACCCGGTGGGAGGCTACACCTTC.

V gene TRBV7-2 combines with J gene TRBJ2-3, with 9 bases that match TRBD2. J lost 5 bases, V lost 1 base, and 7 bases had no gene match. This CDR3 comprises 16 residues. CDR1 and CDR2 (germline): SGHTA, FQGNSA. In DNA form, the CDR3 reads TGTGCCAGCAGCTTAGGGAGGCGGGGGGGCAGAGATACGCAGTATTTT. Protein sequence: CASSLGRRGGRDTQYF.

Comments on this clone: At one end, the junction sequence differs from germline, possibly due to a read error. This chain connects TRBV6-6 to TRBJ1-2, with a possible D match to TRBD1 (5 bases). The CDR3 totals 12 residues. From germline, CDR1 is MNHNY and CDR2 SVGAGI (reference sequence). CDR3 loop: CASSYSSRDSFF. As DNA, the CDR3 is TGTGCCAGCAGTTACTCGAGCAGGGATAGCTTCTTC.

This clone has just one count. This CDR3 reads CASSDPGQGGEETQYF. CDR3 sequence (DNA): TGCGCCAGCAGCGACCCGGGACAGGGGGGCGAAGAGACCCAGTACTTC. The genes are TRBV5-1 and TRBJ2-5; 11 bases match TRBD1. This CDR3 contains 16 residues. Germline lookup yields CDR1 SGHRS and CDR2 YFSETQ. V trimming: 4 bases; J trimming: 3 bases; junction bases outside the gene matches: 8.

On this clone: At the DNA level, this CDR3 is encoded by other sequences in the same sample as well. The rearrangement uses TRBV7-9 and TRBJ1-2; possibly TRBD1 for D (5 bases). The CDR3 contains 13 residues. Germline CDR1 SEHNR, CDR2 FQNEAQ (reference sequence). Trimming stripped 5 bases from V and 4 bases from J, with 11 bases between. The chain's CDR3 is CASSPGGGYGYTF. The DNA of the CDR3 is TGTGCCAGCAGCCCTGGGGGGGGCTATGGCTACACCTTC.

The chain is built from TRBV13 and TRBJ1-1; no firm D call. V dropped 5 bases and J dropped 4 bases, with 20 bases sitting between them. Germline V gene lookup returns CDR1 PRHDT and CDR2 FYEKMQ (reference sequence). The length of the CDR3 is 16 residues. The DNA of the CDR3 is TGTGCCAGCAGCCGAGGCCCGGGCCGGCAGAGCACTGAAGCTTTCTTT. It yields the protein CASSRGPGRQSTEAFF.

The rearrangement uses TRBV2 and TRBJ2-2, with D unresolved. This CDR3 is 15 amino acids long. The germline V and J ends were trimmed by 3 bases and 4 bases, with 12 bases remaining between them. Germline V gene sequence: CDR1 SNHLY, CDR2 FYNNEI. The CDR3 loop is CASSDDGISTGELFF. CDR3 nucleotide sequence: TGTGCCAGCAGTGACGACGGAATCAGCACCGGGGAGCTGTTTTTT.

V is TRBV2 and J is TRBJ2-5; weak D call: TRBD2 (6 bases). Gene TRBJ2-7 matches the end of the DNA better, so the J call may be wrong. CDR1 and CDR2 (germline): SNHLY, FYNNEI. This CDR3 comprises 14 residues. CDR3 in amino acids: CASTMGLAIGEQYF. CDR3 DNA sequence: TGTGCCAGCACCATGGGACTGGCCATCGGCGAGCAGTACTTC.